Each of the 18 T cell receptor beta chains below was sequenced from the same sample in a study of blood T cell repertoires in COVID-19. Profiling relied on immunoSEQ multiplex PCR, and the TCRdb table lists in-frame clones only, not all of them. The sample has about 220,000 clones, over 75% seen once; the top ten hold over 2%. The sequencing sample was made of peripheral blood. The receptors stem from a woman between 65 and 79 years old with COVID-19, enrolled during active disease.

V usage is TRBV4-3 and J usage is TRBJ1-4; no definite D call. Between the trimmed V and J ends, which lost 1 base and 8 bases, there was a span of 17 bases. The CDR3 sequence is 16 residues long. In germline, CDR1 is LGHNA, CDR2 YSLEER. The CDR3 sequence is CASSQGQPRVDEKLFF. CDR3 in DNA: TGCGCCAGCAGCCAAGGTCAGCCGCGGGTGGACGAAAAACTGTTTTTT.

The J gene is TRBJ1-6, the V gene TRBV7-2; no clear D gene. The germline V gene encodes CDR1 SGHTA and CDR2 FQGNSA. The CDR3 is 14 residues long. V gave up 1 base and J gave up 9 bases, with 10 bases separating them. CDR3 region: CASSLESSSSPLHF. DNA for the CDR3: TGTGCCAGCAGCTTAGAGTCTTCGAGTTCACCCCTCCACTTT.

The V and J genes are TRBV18 and TRBJ1-5, with TRBD1 matching over 10 bases. Per the germline V gene, CDR1 is KGHSH and CDR2 is LQKENI. Trimming removed 2 bases from V and 2 bases from J; junction bases left unmatched: 3. CDR3 length: 16 amino acids. Written as DNA, the CDR3 is TGTGCCAGCTCACCAGCCGGGACAGGGGGCAATCAGCCCCAGCATTTT. Translation: CASSPAGTGGNQPQHF.

The chain is built from TRBV19 and TRBJ1-5, with a tentative D call TRBD1 (6 bases). From germline, CDR1 is LNHDA and CDR2 SQIVND (reference sequence). This CDR3 is 16 amino acids long. Trimming removed 3 bases at V and 3 bases at J, with 15 bases between. As DNA, the CDR3 is TGTGCCAGTAGTATTACCAGGGGTAATAACAATCAGCCCCAGCATTTT. Protein sequence: CASSITRGNNNQPQHF.

This chain joins TRBV19 and TRBJ1-6; 8 nucleotides align to TRBD1. The CDR3 loop spans 17 amino acids. The V gene's germline CDR1 is LNHDA and CDR2 SQIVND (reference sequence). Losses at the gene ends were 2 bases for V and 7 bases for J; bases not matched to a gene: 10. The DNA for the CDR3 is TGTGCCAGTAGTATATCGACAGGGGAAGTGGGGAATTCACCCCTCCACTTT. Protein sequence: CASSISTGEVGNSPLHF.

The V call is TRBV9, the J call TRBJ1-3; D remains ambiguous. The CDR3 sequence is 18 residues long. Deletions cut 0 bases from V and 0 bases from J, with 16 bases between. Germline V gene data show CDR1 as SGDLS and CDR2 as YYNGEE. CDR3 sequence reads: CASSVDRGQRVSGNTIYF. The DNA for the CDR3 is TGTGCCAGCAGCGTAGATAGAGGGCAGAGGGTCTCTGGAAACACCATATATTTT.

The chain uses TRBV4-3 and TRBJ1-2; D is uncertain. CDR1 and CDR2 (germline): LGHNA, YSLEER. V lost 1 base, J lost 5 bases, and 8 bases lay in between. CDR3 length: 13 residues. The CDR3 region has the DNA TGCGCCAGCAGCCAAGGAGCGTTTTATGGCTACACCTTC. This codes for CASSQGAFYGYTF.

J is TRBJ2-7 and V is TRBV6-5; TRBD1 agrees at 8 bases. The germline V gene has CDR1 MNHEY and CDR2 SVGAGI. V lost 11 bases, J lost 4 bases, and 10 bases stayed unmatched. The CDR3 is 13 residues long. The CDR3 DNA reads TGTGCCTGCCGGGCAGGGGGCCTATACGAGCAGTACTTC. It encodes CACRAGGLYEQYF.

J is TRBJ1-2 and V is TRBV14; D remains unclear. The CDR3 consists of 16 residues. Germline V gene sequence: CDR1 SGHDN, CDR2 FVKESK. Trimming removed 2 bases at V and 4 bases at J, with 17 bases between. CDR3 region: CASSQFGVSWAYGYTF. DNA of the CDR3: TGTGCCAGCAGCCAATTCGGGGTTTCGTGGGCCTATGGCTACACCTTC. The full variable domain, completed using reference TRBV14 and TRBJ1-2, is EAGVTQFPSHSVIEKGQTVTLRCDPISGHDNLYWYRRVMGKEIKFLLHFVKESKQDESGMPNNRFLAERTGGTYSTLKVQPAELEDSGVYFCASSQFGVSWAYGYTFGSGTRLTVV.

The chain joins TRBV29-1 to TRBJ2-1, with 7 bases fitting TRBD1. The V and J ends lost 6 bases and 0 bases, in that order; junction bases with no gene match: 5. The CDR3 runs 14 residues. Germline CDR1 reads SQVTM; CDR2 reads ANQGSEA. The CDR3 DNA is TGCAGCGTAAACAGGGGTAGCTCCTACAATGAGCAGTTCTTC. It yields the protein CSVNRGSSYNEQFF.

The V and J genes are TRBV3-1 (or the pseudogene TRBV3-2) and TRBJ1-4; D gene unclear. The CDR3 has 16 residues. Trimming took 4 bases from V and 0 from J, leaving 12 bases between them. Germline CDR1 and CDR2: LGHDT and YNNKEL (reference sequence). CDR3 nucleotides: TGTGCCAGCAGCCGTTCGTACTCTGCAACTAATGAAAAACTGTTTTTT. It codes for CASSRSYSATNEKLFF.

The V gene is TRBV9, the J gene TRBJ2-3; 9 bases match TRBD2. After removal of 4 bases from V and 5 bases from J, the junction contained 14 bases not matched to a gene. This CDR3 has 17 residues. Germline values: CDR1 SGDLS, CDR2 YYNGEE. CDR3 amino acids: CASSQTSGNEQLDTQYF. CDR3 DNA: TGTGCCAGCAGCCAGACTAGCGGTAACGAGCAACTAGATACGCAGTATTTT.

This chain uses TRBV7-8 with TRBJ1-2, with 7 positions matching TRBD1. The V gene end was trimmed by 2 bases and the J gene end by 5 bases; junction bases not matched to a gene: 8. Germline V gene lookup returns CDR1 SGHVS and CDR2 FQNEAQ. The CDR3 totals 15 residues. CDR3 in amino acids: CASSLSDRPYYGYTF. The CDR3 bases are TGTGCCAGCAGCTTATCGGACAGGCCCTATTATGGCTACACCTTC.

This clone was found a few times. The chain recombines TRBV9 with TRBJ2-2; maybe TRBD1 (5 bases). Deletions cut 0 bases from V and 6 bases from J, with 9 bases between. The CDR3 runs 14 residues. The V gene's germline CDR1 is SGDLS and CDR2 YYNGEE. CDR3: CASSVEGQAGELFF. The CDR3, as DNA: TGTGCCAGCAGCGTAGAGGGGCAGGCCGGGGAGCTGTTTTTT.

The count of this clone is one. The rearrangement uses TRBV28 and TRBJ1-5, with no clear D. Germline V gene data show CDR1 as MDHEN and CDR2 as SYDVKM. CDR3 length equals 18 residues. V lost 4 bases, J lost 1 base, and 20 bases lay in between. This CDR3 is CASSSSTRVGRSNQPQHF. In DNA form, the CDR3 reads TGTGCCAGCAGTTCTTCTACACGGGTGGGTCGGAGCAATCAGCCCCAGCATTTT.

In DNA, the CDR3 is TGCGCCAGCAGCCCCGGGACTCGATTAGGGGGGGGGTCACCCCTCCACTTT. Residues: CASSPGTRLGGGSPLHF. The chain recombines TRBV4-1 with TRBJ1-6; a weak D match, TRBD1 (6 bases). In germline, CDR1 is MGHRA, CDR2 YSYEKL. The CDR3 runs 17 residues. Trimming pared 4 bases from V and 10 bases from J, leaving 23 bases between.

This chain uses TRBV7-8 with TRBJ2-2, with D possibly being TRBD2 (5 bases). The CDR3 consists of 14 residues. Germline CDR1 is SGHVS and CDR2 is FQNEAQ. V lost 5 bases and J lost 4, with 11 bases in between. The CDR3 nucleotides read TGTGCCAGCAGCGACCGGACTCTCACCGGGGAGCTGTTTTTT. Translation: CASSDRTLTGELFF.

The V call is TRBV11-3, the J call TRBJ2-5; 7 bases map to TRBD1. V lost 5 bases and J lost 4; bases outside the gene matches: 7. This CDR3 has 14 amino acids. Germline assignment: CDR1 SGHNT and CDR2 YENEEA. Here the CDR3 DNA reads TGTGCCAGCAGCGACAGGGAATTGGGAGAGACCCAGTACTTC. It yields the protein CASSDRELGETQYF.